This T cell receptor (beta chain) is drawn from a study of blood T cell repertoires in COVID-19. V was clipped by 6 bases and J by 1 base, with 15 bases between them. The CDR3 spans 16 residues. Germline lookup yields CDR1 LNHDA and CDR2 SQIVND (reference sequence). This clone was recorded a few times. The method was immunoSEQ multiplex PCR; TCRdb's version includes in-frame clones alone and lacks a portion of them. This sample has some 510,000 clones, with around nine tenths found just once. Specimen: PBMCs or T cells enriched from blood (not recorded which). The clonotype comes from a woman aged 40 to 50 who had recovered from COVID-19. The chain carries TRBV19 and TRBJ2-2; possibly TRBD2 for D (6 bases). CDR3 sequence: CASSRVSGQNTGELFF. Written as DNA, the CDR3 is TGTGCCAGTAGCCGTGTTAGCGGACAGAACACCGGGGAGCTGTTTTTT.